The clone carrying this T cell receptor beta chain was picked up one time. This sample is part of a study of blood T cell repertoires in COVID-19. Study in general: Sites across the United States, Italy and Spain contributed samples from acute and convalescent COVID-19. From T cells, B-cell-depleted T cells, or PBMCs came the material, which was cDNA or gDNA.

V lost 8 bases, J lost 7 bases, and 8 bases stayed unmatched. The germline CDR1 and CDR2 sequences are MNHEY and SVGAGI. The CDR3 is 15 amino acids. Patients from Seattle were sampled longitudinally, starting during active infection. Original methodology: Scientists estimated how many nucleated cells there were by amplifying reference gene primers. Using immunoSEQ multiplex PCR, the repertoire was profiled, and TCRdb retains in-frame clones only, with some absent. V, J and clone size were drawn from that table, and D and trimming were deduced from the DNA. The sample includes 150,000 to 200,000 clones, 90% to 95% of them seen just once.

This clonotype was obtained from a woman in her sixties with COVID-19, enrolled during active disease. The chain recombines TRBV6-5 with TRBJ2-2; 12 nucleotides line up with TRBD1. Sequencing was carried out using peripheral blood. In DNA, the CDR3 is TGTGCCAGCTCTGGGGGACAGGGGGCTATCGGGGAGCTGTTTTTT. It codes for CASSGGQGAIGELFF.